The rows below give T cell receptor beta chains drawn from one sample of a study of blood T cell repertoires in COVID-19. Generated by immunoSEQ multiplex PCR, the TCRdb table keeps only in-frame clones and is missing some. The sample contains hundreds of thousands of clones, roughly 88% of which appear only once. The sample was peripheral blood. The receptor source for this set is a woman aged 30 to 39 with active or convalescent COVID-19. Each CDR3 is given with its conserved first and last residue. The order of the fields is clone size, D gene, J gene, V gene, CDR3 protein, CDR3 DNA. A D gene is named only where the DNA matches it firmly. Clone size is not always given. Where it is, it says once, few, many or a class for expanded clones.

abundance: -
d_gene: -
j_gene: TRBJ2-7
v_gene: TRBV12-3/TRBV12-4
CDR3aa: CASSLARLGQYF
CDR3nt: TGTGCCAGCAGTTTAGCGCGGCTGGGGCAGTACTTC

abundance: -
d_gene: TRBD1
j_gene: TRBJ1-4
v_gene: TRBV10-2
CDR3aa: CASRDRAGEKLFF
CDR3nt: TGCGCCAGCCGCGACAGGGCCGGCGAAAAACTGTTTTTT

abundance: -
d_gene: TRBD1
j_gene: TRBJ2-5
v_gene: TRBV18
CDR3aa: CASSPLTGPETQYF
CDR3nt: TGTGCCAGCTCACCTCTGACAGGGCCGGAGACCCAGTACTTC

abundance: -
d_gene: -
j_gene: TRBJ2-7
v_gene: TRBV6-5
CDR3aa: CASSYSGARGAYEQYF
CDR3nt: TGTGCCAGCAGTTACTCGGGGGCCAGAGGGGCCTACGAGCAGTACTTC

abundance: -
d_gene: -
j_gene: TRBJ1-4
v_gene: TRBV5-8
CDR3aa: CASSLLQLPNEKLFF
CDR3nt: TGTGCCAGCAGCTTGTTACAGCTACCTAATGAAAAACTGTTTTTT

abundance: -
d_gene: -
j_gene: TRBJ2-6
v_gene: TRBV19
CDR3aa: CASSSNTGISGANVLTF
CDR3nt: TGTGCCAGTAGTTCCAATACAGGTATCTCTGGGGCCAACGTCCTGACTTTC

abundance: -
d_gene: -
j_gene: TRBJ1-2
v_gene: TRBV9
CDR3aa: CASSVAGQDSGGYTF
CDR3nt: TGTGCCAGCAGCGTAGCCGGACAAGACTCGGGCGGCTACACCTTC

abundance: -
d_gene: -
j_gene: TRBJ1-2
v_gene: TRBV6-5
CDR3aa: CASSYDSSYGYTF
CDR3nt: TGTGCCAGCAGTTACGACAGTAGCTATGGCTACACCTTC

abundance: -
d_gene: -
j_gene: TRBJ1-2
v_gene: TRBV19
CDR3aa: CASSKGDQLRGYTF
CDR3nt: TGTGCCAGTAGTAAGGGGGACCAACTCCGGGGCTACACCTTC

abundance: many
d_gene: -
j_gene: TRBJ1-4
v_gene: TRBV19
CDR3aa: CASSMVGASNEKLFF
CDR3nt: TGTGCCAGTAGTATGGTAGGGGCCTCTAATGAAAAACTGTTTTTT

abundance: -
d_gene: -
j_gene: TRBJ1-6
v_gene: TRBV5-6
CDR3aa: CASSQDAIGGNSPLHF
CDR3nt: TGTGCCAGCAGCCAGGATGCGATAGGAGGGAATTCACCCCTCCACTTT

abundance: -
d_gene: TRBD1
j_gene: TRBJ2-7
v_gene: TRBV2
CDR3aa: CASSERDRVYEQYF
CDR3nt: TGTGCCAGCAGTGAACGGGACAGGGTCTACGAGCAGTACTTC

abundance: once
d_gene: -
j_gene: TRBJ2-7
v_gene: TRBV5-1
CDR3aa: CASSLDTYEQYF
CDR3nt: TGCGCCAGCAGCCTGGACACCTACGAGCAGTACTTC

abundance: -
d_gene: -
j_gene: TRBJ2-7
v_gene: TRBV6-5
CDR3aa: CASSYSGGSYEQYF
CDR3nt: TGTGCCAGCAGTTACTCGGGGGGCTCCTACGAGCAGTACTTC

abundance: -
d_gene: TRBD1
j_gene: TRBJ2-7
v_gene: TRBV6-1
CDR3aa: CASSEEPGQPYEQYF
CDR3nt: TGTGCCAGCAGTGAAGAGCCGGGACAGCCCTACGAGCAGTACTTC

abundance: -
d_gene: -
j_gene: TRBJ1-1
v_gene: TRBV5-1
CDR3aa: CASSKGMNTEAFF
CDR3nt: TGCGCCAGCAGCAAGGGGATGAACACTGAAGCTTTCTTT

abundance: -
d_gene: TRBD2
j_gene: TRBJ2-7
v_gene: TRBV10-1
CDR3aa: CASSEGLAGASYEQYF
CDR3nt: TGCGCCAGCAGTGAGGGGTTAGCGGGAGCTTCCTACGAGCAGTACTTC

abundance: -
d_gene: -
j_gene: TRBJ1-5
v_gene: TRBV4-2
CDR3aa: CASSQDRQVNNQPQHF
CDR3nt: TGTGCCAGCAGCCAAGACCGACAGGTCAATAATCAGCCCCAGCATTTT

abundance: few
d_gene: TRBD1
j_gene: TRBJ1-2
v_gene: TRBV7-2
CDR3aa: CASSLVETGRYGYGYTF
CDR3nt: TGTGCCAGCAGCTTAGTCGAGACAGGGCGTTACGGCTATGGCTACACCTTC

abundance: -
d_gene: -
j_gene: TRBJ2-7
v_gene: TRBV7-9
CDR3aa: CAVLGQGLYEQYF
CDR3nt: TGTGCCGTATTGGGGCAGGGATTGTACGAGCAGTACTTC

abundance: -
d_gene: TRBD1
j_gene: TRBJ2-7
v_gene: TRBV3-1/TRBV3-2
CDR3aa: CASSDRGLDEQYF
CDR3nt: TGTGCCAGCAGCGACAGGGGGCTCGACGAGCAGTACTTC

abundance: -
d_gene: -
j_gene: TRBJ1-4
v_gene: TRBV2
CDR3aa: CASSEGREKLFF
CDR3nt: TGTGCCAGCAGTGAAGGCAGAGAAAAACTGTTTTTT

abundance: -
d_gene: TRBD1
j_gene: TRBJ1-5
v_gene: TRBV18
CDR3aa: CASSPTGGEQPQHF
CDR3nt: TGTGCCAGCTCGCCAACAGGGGGCGAACAGCCCCAGCATTTT

abundance: -
d_gene: TRBD2
j_gene: TRBJ2-2
v_gene: TRBV4-1
CDR3aa: CASSQDSLAENTGELFF
CDR3nt: TGCGCCAGCAGCCAAGATAGCCTAGCGGAGAACACCGGGGAGCTGTTTTTT

abundance: -
d_gene: -
j_gene: TRBJ2-3
v_gene: TRBV3-1/TRBV3-2
CDR3aa: CASSHRGSADTQYF
CDR3nt: TGTGCCAGCAGCCATCGCGGCTCCGCAGATACGCAGTATTTT

abundance: -
d_gene: TRBD1
j_gene: TRBJ1-6
v_gene: TRBV18
CDR3aa: CASSDSRDRNSPLHF
CDR3nt: TGTGCCAGCTCGGATAGCCGGGACAGGAATTCACCCCTCCACTTT